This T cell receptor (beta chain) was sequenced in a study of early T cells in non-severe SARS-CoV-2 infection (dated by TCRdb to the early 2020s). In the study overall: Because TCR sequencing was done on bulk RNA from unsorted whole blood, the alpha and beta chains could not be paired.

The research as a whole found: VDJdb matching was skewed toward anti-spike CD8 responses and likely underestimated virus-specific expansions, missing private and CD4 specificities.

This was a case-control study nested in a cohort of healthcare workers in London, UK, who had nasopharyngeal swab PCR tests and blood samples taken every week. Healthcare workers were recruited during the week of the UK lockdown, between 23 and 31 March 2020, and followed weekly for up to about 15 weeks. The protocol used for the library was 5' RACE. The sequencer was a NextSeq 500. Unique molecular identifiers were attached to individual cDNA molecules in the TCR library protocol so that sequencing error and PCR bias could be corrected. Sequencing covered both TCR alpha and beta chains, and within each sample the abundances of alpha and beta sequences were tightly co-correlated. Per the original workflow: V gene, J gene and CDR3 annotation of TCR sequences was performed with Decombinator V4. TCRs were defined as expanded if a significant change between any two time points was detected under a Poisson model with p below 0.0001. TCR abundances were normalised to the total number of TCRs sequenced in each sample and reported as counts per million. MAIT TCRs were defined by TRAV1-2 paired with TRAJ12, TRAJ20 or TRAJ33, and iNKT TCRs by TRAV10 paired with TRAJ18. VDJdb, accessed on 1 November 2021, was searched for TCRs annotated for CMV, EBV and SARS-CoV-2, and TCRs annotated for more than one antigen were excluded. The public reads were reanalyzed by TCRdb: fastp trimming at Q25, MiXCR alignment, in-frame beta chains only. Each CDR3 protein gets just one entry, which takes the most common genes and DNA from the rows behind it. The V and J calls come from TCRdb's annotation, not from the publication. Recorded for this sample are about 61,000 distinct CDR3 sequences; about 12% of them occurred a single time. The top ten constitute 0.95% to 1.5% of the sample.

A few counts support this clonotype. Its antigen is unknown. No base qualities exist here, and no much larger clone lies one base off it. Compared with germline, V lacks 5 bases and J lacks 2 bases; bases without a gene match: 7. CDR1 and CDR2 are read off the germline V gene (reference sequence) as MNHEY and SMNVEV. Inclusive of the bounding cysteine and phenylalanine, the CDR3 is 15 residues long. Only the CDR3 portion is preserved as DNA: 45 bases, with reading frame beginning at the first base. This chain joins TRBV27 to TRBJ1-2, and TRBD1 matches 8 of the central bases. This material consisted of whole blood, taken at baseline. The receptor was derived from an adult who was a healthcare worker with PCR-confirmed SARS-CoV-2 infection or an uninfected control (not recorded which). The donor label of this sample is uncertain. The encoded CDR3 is CASSPRQGRNYGYTF. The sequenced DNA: TGTGCCAGCAGTCCCCGACAGGGGAGAAACTATGGCTACACCTTC.